These T cell receptor beta chains were read from a single sample in a study of CD8 T cells in ankylosing spondylitis. From the 5' RACE reads, TCRdb called clonotypes with MiXCR, one entry per CDR3 protein. Among more than 150,000 distinct CDR3 sequences listed, about 20% were seen once. The sample was blood, either unsorted or a sorted T cell fraction (not recorded which). All receptors come from a male donor between 5 and 29 years old with ankylosing spondylitis or in good health (not recorded which). Each CDR3 is given with its conserved first and last residue. The order of the fields is CDR3 protein, CDR3 DNA, CDR3 length, D gene, clone size, J gene, V gene. D genes are given only for firm matches. Part of the rows lack a size; the others show once, few, many or a class for expanded clones.

CSGIPGQQSNQPQHF | TGCAGTGGAATACCGGGACAGCAGAGCAATCAGCCCCAGCATTTT | 15 | TRBD1 | many | TRBJ1-5 | TRBV20-1
CAISESTSGETQYF | TGTGCCATCAGTGAGTCGACTAGCGGAGAGACCCAGTACTTC | 14 | TRBD2 | many | TRBJ2-5 | TRBV10-3
CASRTGTATTQYF | TGTGCCAGCAGAACCGGGACGGCTACTACGCAGTATTTT | 13 | . | many | TRBJ2-3 | TRBV12-3/TRBV12-4
CSVEGGAAYNEQFF | TGCAGCGTTGAGGGGGGAGCAGCCTACAATGAGCAGTTCTTC | 14 | . | . | TRBJ2-1 | TRBV29-1
CSGFWSAGAGGELFF | TGCAGTGGGTTTTGGTCTGCGGGAGCTGGCGGGGAGCTGTTTTTT | 15 | TRBD2 | many | TRBJ2-2 | TRBV20-1
CASSLPPNEKLFF | TGTGCCAGCAGCTTACCCCCTAATGAAAAACTGTTTTTT | 13 | . | . | TRBJ1-4 | TRBV7-9
CASSFGQAPPYEQYF | TGTGCCAGCAGCTTTGGACAGGCCCCTCCCTACGAGCAGTACTTC | 15 | TRBD1 | many | TRBJ2-7 | TRBV7-9
CASSFPRLAGEEETQYF | TGTGCCAGCAGTTTTCCACGCCTAGCGGGAGAGGAAGAGACCCAGTACTTC | 17 | TRBD2 | . | TRBJ2-5 | TRBV6-6
CSVEVGPDTQYF | TGCAGCGTTGAAGTCGGACCAGATACGCAGTATTTT | 12 | . | . | TRBJ2-3 | TRBV29-1
CASSLFRLAGGPEQFF | TGTGCCAGCAGCTTGTTTCGCCTAGCGGGAGGACCCGAGCAGTTCTTC | 16 | TRBD2 | many | TRBJ2-1 | TRBV7-2
CASSPTGALETQYF | TGTGCCAGCAGCCCCACGGGAGCTCTAGAGACCCAGTACTTC | 14 | . | many | TRBJ2-5 | TRBV7-3
CASRTSGTPSYNEQFF | TGTGCCAGCAGGACTAGCGGGACCCCCTCCTACAATGAGCAGTTCTTC | 16 | TRBD2 | many | TRBJ2-1 | TRBV6-2/TRBV6-3
CASSYRGAPPGEQYF | TGTGCCAGCAGTTACCGTGGAGCACCCCCTGGCGAGCAGTACTTC | 15 | . | many | TRBJ2-7 | TRBV6-6
CASSLRTVNLLHF | TGTGCCAGCAGCCTAAGGACTGTTAATCTCCTCCACTTT | 13 | . | many | TRBJ1-6 | TRBV7-2
CTSSLGKGSQAFF | TGCACCAGCAGCTTGGGGAAGGGTTCTCAAGCTTTCTTT | 13 | . | . | TRBJ1-1 | TRBV5-1
CASNTPGPSGNTIYF | TGTGCCAGCAACACCCCGGGCCCTTCTGGAAACACCATATATTTT | 15 | . | many | TRBJ1-3 | TRBV6-6
CAISVGRGPADTQYF | TGTGCCATCAGTGTGGGCAGGGGGCCTGCGGATACGCAGTATTTT | 15 | TRBD1 | many | TRBJ2-3 | TRBV10-3
CASKILAGETYEQYF | TGTGCCAGCAAAATCTTAGCGGGGGAGACCTACGAGCAGTACTTC | 15 | TRBD2 | many | TRBJ2-7 | TRBV28
CASRPGLANNEQFF | TGCGCCAGCAGGCCGGGACTTGCCAACAATGAGCAGTTCTTC | 14 | . | once | TRBJ2-1 | TRBV10-1
CASSQDPLTSGSSNEQFF | TGCGCCAGCAGCCAAGACCCCCTTACTAGCGGGAGTAGCAATGAGCAGTTCTTC | 18 | TRBD2 | many | TRBJ2-1 | TRBV4-1
CASSEWGPDTEAFF | TGTGCCAGCAGTGAATGGGGGCCGGACACTGAAGCTTTCTTT | 14 | . | many | TRBJ1-1 | TRBV6-1
CASSPSTGTSGRAKFF | TGTGCCAGCTCACCCTCTACCGGGACTAGCGGGAGGGCCAAGTTCTTC | 16 | TRBD2 | . | TRBJ2-1 | TRBV18
CASSYSTPTGELFF | TGTGCCAGCAGTTACTCGACCCCCACCGGGGAGCTGTTTTTT | 14 | . | many | TRBJ2-2 | TRBV6-2/TRBV6-3
CASTRSGRPYNEQFF | TGTGCCAGCACCCGTAGCGGAAGACCTTACAATGAGCAGTTCTTC | 15 | . | many | TRBJ2-1 | TRBV6-5
CGCRSPSYNEQFF | TGCGGATGCCGTAGTCCTTCCTACAATGAGCAGTTCTTC | 13 | . | . | TRBJ2-1 | TRBV29-1
CASPPPGLAEGRGTDTQYF | TGTGCCAGCCCTCCACCGGGACTAGCGGAGGGGAGGGGCACAGATACGCAGTATTTT | 19 | TRBD2 | many | TRBJ2-3 | TRBV28
CASSPSDQETQYF | TGTGCCAGCAGTCCTAGCGACCAAGAGACCCAGTACTTC | 13 | . | many | TRBJ2-5 | TRBV12-3/TRBV12-4
CAISESIGRPYGYTF | TGTGCCATCAGTGAGTCGATTGGCAGGCCCTATGGCTACACCTTC | 15 | . | many | TRBJ1-2 | TRBV10-3
CASRAGTGPSGYTF | TGTGCCAGCAGGGCCGGGACAGGGCCGTCTGGCTACACCTTC | 14 | TRBD1 | many | TRBJ1-2 | TRBV28
CASSLGLGTDTQYF | TGCGCCAGCAGCTTGGGGCTAGGCACAGATACGCAGTATTTT | 14 | . | many | TRBJ2-3 | TRBV5-1
CASSLTGVLYNEQFF | TGTGCCAGCAGTTTAACAGGGGTCCTTTACAATGAGCAGTTCTTC | 15 | TRBD1 | many | TRBJ2-1 | TRBV12-3/TRBV12-4
CSVALEPYEQYF | TGCAGCGTTGCACTAGAGCCTTACGAGCAGTACTTC | 12 | . | few | TRBJ2-7 | TRBV29-1
CASSPVTGSGNTIYF | TGTGCCAGCAGCCCCGTGACAGGTTCTGGAAACACCATATATTTT | 15 | . | once | TRBJ1-3 | TRBV3-1
CSASSGEHQPQHF | TGCAGTGCTAGTTCGGGGGAGCATCAGCCCCAGCATTTT | 13 | . | . | TRBJ1-5 | TRBV20-1
CASSSLYRESTDTQYF | TGTGCCAGCAGCTCACTCTACAGGGAAAGCACAGATACGCAGTATTTT | 16 | . | many | TRBJ2-3 | TRBV7-9